This TCR beta chain was sequenced for a study of OX40 agonist ivuxolimab in advanced cancers. Looking at the study overall: The study gave patients intravenous ivuxolimab at 0.01 to 10 mg/kg every 2 weeks.

This clone was picked up a small number of times. Sequencing was performed with immunoSEQ multiplex PCR; in TCRdb, only in-frame clones are kept and a portion is missing. The sample lists more than 100,000 clones, over 85% occurring once. This TCR derives from an adult with an advanced solid tumor such as melanoma, head and neck, liver or kidney cancer. This sample comprised CD4+ or CD8+ T cells sorted from blood, obtained in a trial of the OX40 agonist ivuxolimab.

This CDR3 is CASSPETGIYSNQPQHF. CDR3 sequence (DNA): TGTGCCAGTAGTCCCGAGACAGGAATTTATAGCAATCAGCCCCAGCATTTT. The gene calls are TRBV19 and TRBJ1-5; tentatively, D is TRBD1 (6 bases). The CDR3 spans 17 residues. Germline lookup yields CDR1 LNHDA and CDR2 SQIVND (reference sequence). The V and J ends lost 5 bases and 0 bases respectively, with 17 bases between them.